The rows below give T cell receptor beta chains drawn from one sample of a study of siplizumab effects on memory and regulatory T cells. Sequenced by immunoSEQ multiplex PCR; TCRdb stores in-frame clones only, minus some. Of nearly 85,000 clones listed, about 91% are singletons. Material: Tregs sorted from blood. The receptors come from a human donor in good health. CDR3s include the opening cysteine and the closing phenylalanine or tryptophan. The order of the fields is D gene, CDR3 length, J gene, V gene, clone size, CDR3 DNA, CDR3 protein. D genes are given only for firm matches. The listing skips clone size in some rows; elsewhere it reads once, few, many or a size class.

d_gene: .
len: 18
j_gene: TRBJ2-3
v_gene: TRBV10-1
abundance: .
CDR3nt: TGCGCCAGCCTCGCCCGAACCGTTCTGGCTTCGGCCCCAGATACGCAGTATTTT
CDR3aa: CASLARTVLASAPDTQYF

d_gene: .
len: 14
j_gene: TRBJ2-3
v_gene: TRBV7-9
abundance: .
CDR3nt: TGTGCCAGTGCCCTGGGCGGAAGCACAGATACGCAGTATTTT
CDR3aa: CASALGGSTDTQYF

d_gene: .
len: 17
j_gene: TRBJ2-2
v_gene: TRBV7-6
abundance: .
CDR3nt: TGTGCCAGCAGCGTACAATCGAGTAGTTGGAACACCGGGGAGCTGTTTTTT
CDR3aa: CASSVQSSSWNTGELFF

d_gene: .
len: 14
j_gene: TRBJ2-1
v_gene: TRBV19
abundance: .
CDR3nt: TGTGCCAGTAGTTTAGGACAGTCCTACAATGAGCAGTTCTTC
CDR3aa: CASSLGQSYNEQFF

d_gene: .
len: 15
j_gene: TRBJ2-1
v_gene: TRBV5-6
abundance: .
CDR3nt: TGTGCCAGCAGCCGTGACCCGGGGGGCGGGAATGAGCAGTTCTTC
CDR3aa: CASSRDPGGGNEQFF

d_gene: .
len: 12
j_gene: TRBJ2-7
v_gene: TRBV27
abundance: .
CDR3nt: TGTGCCAGCAGCGGCAGGAACTACGAGCAGTACTTC
CDR3aa: CASSGRNYEQYF

d_gene: .
len: 10
j_gene: TRBJ2-5
v_gene: TRBV20-1
abundance: .
CDR3nt: TGCAGTGCTAGATTGGAGACCCAGTACTTC
CDR3aa: CSARLETQYF

d_gene: .
len: 12
j_gene: TRBJ1-2
v_gene: TRBV19
abundance: .
CDR3nt: TGTGCCGGCCGGACGGCCAACTATGGCTACACCTTC
CDR3aa: CAGRTANYGYTF

d_gene: TRBD1
len: 14
j_gene: TRBJ1-1
v_gene: TRBV5-1
abundance: .
CDR3nt: TGCGCCAGCAGCCAACAGGGGGCGCGAGCTGAAGCTTTCTTT
CDR3aa: CASSQQGARAEAFF

d_gene: .
len: 14
j_gene: TRBJ1-1
v_gene: TRBV5-1
abundance: once
CDR3nt: TGCGCCAGCAGCCCCCGAGGGGAGAACACTGAAGCTTTCTTT
CDR3aa: CASSPRGENTEAFF

d_gene: TRBD1
len: 14
j_gene: TRBJ2-2
v_gene: TRBV5-1
abundance: once
CDR3nt: TGCGCCAGCAGCACGACAGGGCCCACCGGGGAGCTGTTTTTT
CDR3aa: CASSTTGPTGELFF

d_gene: .
len: 13
j_gene: TRBJ2-1
v_gene: TRBV18
abundance: .
CDR3nt: TGTGCCAGCTCACCGACAGTTGACAATGAGCAGTTCTTC
CDR3aa: CASSPTVDNEQFF

d_gene: .
len: 17
j_gene: TRBJ2-2
v_gene: TRBV6-1
abundance: .
CDR3nt: TGTGCCAGCAGTGCCCGAAACATCTACAGGATGACCGGGGAGCTGTTTTTT
CDR3aa: CASSARNIYRMTGELFF

d_gene: TRBD2
len: 15
j_gene: TRBJ2-3
v_gene: TRBV5-6
abundance: once
CDR3nt: TGTGCCAGCAGCACTCTAGCGGCCAGCACAGATACGCAGTATTTT
CDR3aa: CASSTLAASTDTQYF

d_gene: .
len: 12
j_gene: TRBJ1-1
v_gene: TRBV2
abundance: .
CDR3nt: TGTGCCACTCGTATACAGGGCCCTGAAGCTTTCTTT
CDR3aa: CATRIQGPEAFF

d_gene: .
len: 16
j_gene: TRBJ1-2
v_gene: TRBV9
abundance: .
CDR3nt: TGTGCCAGCAGCCTCGGAGGCCAGGGATCGAGCTATGGCTACACCTTC
CDR3aa: CASSLGGQGSSYGYTF

d_gene: .
len: 12
j_gene: TRBJ1-1
v_gene: TRBV30
abundance: .
CDR3nt: TGTGCCTGGAGGACGGCCAACACTGAAGCTTTCTTT
CDR3aa: CAWRTANTEAFF

d_gene: .
len: 14
j_gene: TRBJ1-4
v_gene: TRBV6-6
abundance: .
CDR3nt: TGTGCCAGCAGACAGGGAGAAACTAATGAAAAACTGTTTTTT
CDR3aa: CASRQGETNEKLFF

d_gene: .
len: 17
j_gene: TRBJ2-5
v_gene: TRBV5-1
abundance: .
CDR3nt: TGCGCCAGCAGCTTGGGTGGCATCGGAGACCGTCAAGAGACCCAGTACTTC
CDR3aa: CASSLGGIGDRQETQYF

d_gene: .
len: 12
j_gene: TRBJ2-3
v_gene: TRBV7-3
abundance: .
CDR3nt: TGTGCCAGCAGCTTACCCCTGGGCCCCAGGTATTTT
CDR3aa: CASSLPLGPRYF

d_gene: .
len: 14
j_gene: TRBJ1-5
v_gene: TRBV7-2
abundance: .
CDR3nt: TGTGCCAGCAGCTTGCAGGGGAAGGGGCAGCCCCAGCATTTT
CDR3aa: CASSLQGKGQPQHF

d_gene: TRBD1
len: 14
j_gene: TRBJ1-6
v_gene: TRBV4-3
abundance: once
CDR3nt: TGCGCCAGCAGCGAACCGGGACAGGGCAACACCCTCCACTTT
CDR3aa: CASSEPGQGNTLHF

d_gene: TRBD2
len: 15
j_gene: TRBJ2-3
v_gene: TRBV6-5
abundance: once
CDR3nt: TGTGCCAGCCGCTCTCTTAGCGGGGGGGCTGATACGCAGTATTTT
CDR3aa: CASRSLSGGADTQYF

d_gene: .
len: 14
j_gene: TRBJ1-3
v_gene: TRBV12-5
abundance: .
CDR3nt: TGTGCTAGTGACCGGGCCCAAATGGGAAACACCATATATTTT
CDR3aa: CASDRAQMGNTIYF

d_gene: .
len: 12
j_gene: TRBJ1-1
v_gene: TRBV2
abundance: few
CDR3nt: TGTGCCAGACCGCTTCATGGGGCTGAAGCTTTCTTT
CDR3aa: CARPLHGAEAFF

d_gene: TRBD1
len: 19
j_gene: TRBJ1-5
v_gene: TRBV4-3
abundance: .
CDR3nt: TGCGCCAGCAGCCAAGAAAGACAGGGGGCGAGGATAAGCAATCAGCCCCAGCATTTT
CDR3aa: CASSQERQGARISNQPQHF

d_gene: .
len: 13
j_gene: TRBJ1-1
v_gene: TRBV7-2
abundance: .
CDR3nt: TGTGCCAGCAGATACGGGATGAACACTGAAGCTTTCTTT
CDR3aa: CASRYGMNTEAFF

d_gene: TRBD2
len: 18
j_gene: TRBJ2-7
v_gene: TRBV18
abundance: .
CDR3nt: TGTGCCAGCTCCTCGAACCCCGTTTCCAGCGGGGGTTTCTACGAGCAGTACTTC
CDR3aa: CASSSNPVSSGGFYEQYF

d_gene: .
len: 13
j_gene: TRBJ2-2
v_gene: TRBV19
abundance: .
CDR3nt: TGTGCCAGTAGTATAATAGGCACCGGGGAGCTGTTTTTT
CDR3aa: CASSIIGTGELFF

d_gene: .
len: 12
j_gene: TRBJ1-2
v_gene: TRBV30
abundance: .
CDR3nt: TGTGCCTGGAGTCGGGAGGAGTTAGGCTACACCTTC
CDR3aa: CAWSREELGYTF

d_gene: .
len: 14
j_gene: TRBJ1-1
v_gene: TRBV7-3
abundance: .
CDR3nt: TGTGCCAGCAGCTTAGAAGGGCGGAACACTGAAGCTTTCTTT
CDR3aa: CASSLEGRNTEAFF

d_gene: .
len: 16
j_gene: TRBJ1-5
v_gene: TRBV10-1
abundance: .
CDR3nt: TGCGCCAGCAGTGACCCCGTAGGGAGGAGAAACCAGCCCCAGCATTTT
CDR3aa: CASSDPVGRRNQPQHF